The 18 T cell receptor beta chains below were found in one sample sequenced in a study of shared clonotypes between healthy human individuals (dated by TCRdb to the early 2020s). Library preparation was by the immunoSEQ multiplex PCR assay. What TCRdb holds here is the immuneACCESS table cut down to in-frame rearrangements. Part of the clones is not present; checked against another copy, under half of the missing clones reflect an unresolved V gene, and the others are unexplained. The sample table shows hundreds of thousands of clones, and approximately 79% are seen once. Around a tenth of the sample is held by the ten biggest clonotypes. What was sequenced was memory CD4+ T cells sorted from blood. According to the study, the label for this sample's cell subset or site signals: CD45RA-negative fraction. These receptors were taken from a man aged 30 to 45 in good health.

CDR3 sequence reads: CASSSNNLNTEAFF. The CDR3 nucleotides are TGTGCCAGCAGCTCGAACAACCTGAACACTGAAGCTTTCTTT. The chain joins TRBV7-9 to TRBJ1-1; D is uncertain. V lost 4 bases to trimming and J lost 0 bases, with 9 bases between them. Germline V lookup: CDR1 SEHNR, CDR2 FQNEAQ (reference sequence). The CDR3 is 14 residues long.

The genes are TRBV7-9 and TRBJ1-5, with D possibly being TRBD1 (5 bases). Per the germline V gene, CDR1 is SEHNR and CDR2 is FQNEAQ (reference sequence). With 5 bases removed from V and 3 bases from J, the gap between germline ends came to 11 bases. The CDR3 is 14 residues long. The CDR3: CASSKSGSNQPQHF. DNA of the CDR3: TGTGCCAGCAGCAAATCAGGGTCCAATCAGCCCCAGCATTTT.

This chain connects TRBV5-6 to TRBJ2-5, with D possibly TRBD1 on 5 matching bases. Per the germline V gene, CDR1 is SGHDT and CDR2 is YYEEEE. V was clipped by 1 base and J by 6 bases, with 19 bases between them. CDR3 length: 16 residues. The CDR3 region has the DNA TGTGCCAGCAGCTTGCAGGGTGTACAGTACGTGCAGACCCAGTACTTC. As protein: CASSLQGVQYVQTQYF. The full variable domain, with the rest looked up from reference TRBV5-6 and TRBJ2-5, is DAGVTQSPTHLIKTRGQQVTLRCSPKSGHDTVSWYQQALGQGPQFIFQYYEEEERQRGNFPDRFSGHQFPNYSSELNVNALLLGDSALYLCASSLQGVQYVQTQYFGPGTRLLVL.

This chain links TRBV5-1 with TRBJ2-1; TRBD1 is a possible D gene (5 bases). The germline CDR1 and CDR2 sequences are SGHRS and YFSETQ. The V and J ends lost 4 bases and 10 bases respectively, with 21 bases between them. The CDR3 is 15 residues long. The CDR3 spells CASSPSGIGPEEQFF. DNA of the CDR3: TGCGCCAGCAGCCCTTCAGGGATTGGTCCGGAAGAGCAGTTCTTC.

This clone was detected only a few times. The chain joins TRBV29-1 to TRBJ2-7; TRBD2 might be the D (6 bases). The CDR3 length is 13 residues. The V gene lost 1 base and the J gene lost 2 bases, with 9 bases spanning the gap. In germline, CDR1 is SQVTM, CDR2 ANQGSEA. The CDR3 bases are TGCAGCGTTGAAGCGGGAGCGGCCTACGAGCAGTACTTC. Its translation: CSVEAGAAYEQYF.

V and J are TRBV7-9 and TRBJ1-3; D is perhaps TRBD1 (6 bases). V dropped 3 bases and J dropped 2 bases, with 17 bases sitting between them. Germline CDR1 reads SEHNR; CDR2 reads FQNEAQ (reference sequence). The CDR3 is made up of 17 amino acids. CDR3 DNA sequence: TGTGCCAGCAGCTTTTTAGGGGGGCGCGTGGCTGGAAACACCATATATTTT. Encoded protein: CASSFLGGRVAGNTIYF. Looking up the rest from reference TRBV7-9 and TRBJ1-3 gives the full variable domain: DTGVSQNPRHKITKRGQNVTFRCDPISEHNRLYWYRQTLGQGPEFLTYFQNEAQLEKSRLLSDRFSAERPKGSFSTLEIQRTEQGDSAMYLCASSFLGGRVAGNTIYFGEGSWLTVV.

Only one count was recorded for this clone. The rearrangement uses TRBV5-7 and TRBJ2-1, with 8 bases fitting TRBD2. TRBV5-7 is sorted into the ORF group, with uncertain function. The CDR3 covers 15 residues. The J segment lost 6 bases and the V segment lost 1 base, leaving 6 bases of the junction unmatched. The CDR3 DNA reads TGTGCCAGCAGCTTGTTATCGGGAGGGTCCAATGAGCAGTTCTTC. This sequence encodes CASSLLSGGSNEQFF.

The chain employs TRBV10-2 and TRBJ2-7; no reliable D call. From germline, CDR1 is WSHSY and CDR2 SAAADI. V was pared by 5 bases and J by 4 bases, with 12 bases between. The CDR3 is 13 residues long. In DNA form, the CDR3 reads TGCGCCAGCAGTCTAGGAAATAGGTACGAGCAGTACTTC. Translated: CASSLGNRYEQYF.

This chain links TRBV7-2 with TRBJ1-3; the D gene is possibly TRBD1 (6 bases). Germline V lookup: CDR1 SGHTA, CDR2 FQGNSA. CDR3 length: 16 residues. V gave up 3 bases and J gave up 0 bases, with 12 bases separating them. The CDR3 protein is CASSFYGTNSGNTIYF. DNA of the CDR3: TGTGCCAGCAGCTTCTACGGGACAAACTCTGGAAACACCATATATTTT.

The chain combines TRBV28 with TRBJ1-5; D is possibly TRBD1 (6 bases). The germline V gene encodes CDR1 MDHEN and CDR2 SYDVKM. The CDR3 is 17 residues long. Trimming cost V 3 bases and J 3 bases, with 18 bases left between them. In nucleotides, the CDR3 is TGTGCCAGCAGTTTTTCCGGGGCAGGGGTCCACAATCAGCCCCAGCATTTT. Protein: CASSFSGAGVHNQPQHF.

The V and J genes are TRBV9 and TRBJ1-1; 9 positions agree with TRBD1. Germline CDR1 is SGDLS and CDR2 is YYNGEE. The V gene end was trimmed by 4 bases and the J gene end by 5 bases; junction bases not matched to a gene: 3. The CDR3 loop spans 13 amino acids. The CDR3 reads CASSRQGGTEAFF. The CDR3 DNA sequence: TGTGCCAGCAGCCGACAGGGGGGGACTGAAGCTTTCTTT.

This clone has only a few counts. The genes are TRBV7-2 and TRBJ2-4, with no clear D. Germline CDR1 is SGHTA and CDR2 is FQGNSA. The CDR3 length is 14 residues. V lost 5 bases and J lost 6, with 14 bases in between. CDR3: CASSHLTRRNIQYF. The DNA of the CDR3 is TGTGCCAGCAGCCATTTGACTCGGCGAAACATTCAGTACTTC. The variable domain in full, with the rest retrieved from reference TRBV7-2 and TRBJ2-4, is GAGVSQSPSNKVTEKGKDVELRCDPISGHTALYWYRQSLGQGLEFLIYFQGNSAPDKSGLPSDRFSAERTGGSVSTLTIQRTQQEDSAVYLCASSHLTRRNIQYFGAGTRLSVL.

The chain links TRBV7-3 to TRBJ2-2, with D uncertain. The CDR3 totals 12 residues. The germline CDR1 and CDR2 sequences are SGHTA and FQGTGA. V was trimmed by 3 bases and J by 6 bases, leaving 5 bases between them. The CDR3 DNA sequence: TGTGCCAGCAGCTTGGGCTCCGGGGAGCTGTTTTTT. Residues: CASSLGSGELFF.

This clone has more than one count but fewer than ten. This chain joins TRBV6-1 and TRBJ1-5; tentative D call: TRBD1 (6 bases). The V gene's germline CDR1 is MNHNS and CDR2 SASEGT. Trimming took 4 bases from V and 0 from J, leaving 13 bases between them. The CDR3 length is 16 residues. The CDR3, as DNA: TGTGCCAGCAGTGGCCGACAGGACCTTAGCAATCAGCCCCAGCATTTT. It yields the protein CASSGRQDLSNQPQHF.

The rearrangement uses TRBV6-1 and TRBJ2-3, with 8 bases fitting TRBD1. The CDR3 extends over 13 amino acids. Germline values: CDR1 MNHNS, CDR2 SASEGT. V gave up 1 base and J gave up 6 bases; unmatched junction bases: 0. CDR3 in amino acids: CASSEDRGDTQYF. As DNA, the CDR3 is TGTGCCAGCAGTGAAGACAGGGGGGATACGCAGTATTTT.

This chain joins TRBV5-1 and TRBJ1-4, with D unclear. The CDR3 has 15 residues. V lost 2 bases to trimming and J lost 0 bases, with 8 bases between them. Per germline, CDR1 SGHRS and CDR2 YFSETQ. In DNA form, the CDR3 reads TGCGCCAGCAGCTTCCAGTGGGCAACTAATGAAAAACTGTTTTTT. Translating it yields CASSFQWATNEKLFF.

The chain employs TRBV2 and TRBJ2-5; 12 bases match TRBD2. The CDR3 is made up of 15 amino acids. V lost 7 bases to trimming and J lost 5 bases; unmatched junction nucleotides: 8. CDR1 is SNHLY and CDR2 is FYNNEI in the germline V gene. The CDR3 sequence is CASIRLAGEGETQYF. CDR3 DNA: TGTGCCAGCATCAGACTAGCGGGAGAGGGTGAGACCCAGTACTTC.

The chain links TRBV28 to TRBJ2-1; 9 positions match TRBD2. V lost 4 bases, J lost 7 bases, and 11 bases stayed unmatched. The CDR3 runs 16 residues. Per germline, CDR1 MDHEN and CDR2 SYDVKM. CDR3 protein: CASSSPLAGLRNEQFF. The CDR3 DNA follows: TGTGCCAGCAGTTCTCCCCTAGCGGGATTAAGGAATGAGCAGTTCTTC.